A selection of T cell receptor beta chains follows, all from one sample in a study of cytomegalovirus exposure and HLA in healthy donors. Using immunoSEQ multiplex PCR, the repertoire was profiled, and TCRdb retains in-frame clones only, with some absent. The table includes around 120,000 clones, 70% detected once. Sequencing was performed on PBMCs. Source of these receptors: a man in his forties in good health and CMV-seropositive. Each CDR3 is given with its conserved first and last residue. The order of the fields is J gene, V gene, CDR3 protein.

J: TRBJ2-3; V: TRBV9; CDR3: CASSVRQTGASTDTQYF
J: TRBJ2-2; V: TRBV27; CDR3: CASVLSGTGGTGELFF
J: TRBJ2-5; V: TRBV13; CDR3: CASSEGTSGSQETQYF
J: TRBJ2-1; V: TRBV5-6; CDR3: CASSPPDFYNEQFF
J: TRBJ2-3; V: TRBV14; CDR3: CASSLFLIAESTQYF
J: TRBJ2-3; V: TRBV5-1; CDR3: CASSSIAGVITDTQYF
J: TRBJ1-1; V: TRBV25-1; CDR3: CASSEIGTGREAFF
J: TRBJ1-2; V: TRBV27; CDR3: CASSPLGGGYTF
J: NA; V: TRBV27; CDR3: CASSFGGTVYEQYF
J: TRBJ1-5; V: TRBV9; CDR3: CASSGGFGNQPQHF
J: TRBJ2-3; V: TRBV7-9; CDR3: CASSPPVAGASDTQYF
J: TRBJ2-2; V: TRBV5-4; CDR3: CASSRQGNFAQTGELFF
J: TRBJ2-1; V: TRBV2; CDR3: CASSEKRSGQFF
J: TRBJ1-5; V: TRBV19; CDR3: CAISGQGGNQPQHF
J: TRBJ2-1; V: TRBV29-1; CDR3: CSVEGGTGGRDEQFF
J: TRBJ2-1; V: TRBV6-5; CDR3: CASSILAGGYNEQFF
J: TRBJ2-3; V: TRBV6-5; CDR3: CASSYLAGGSTDTQYF
J: TRBJ2-7; V: TRBV5-1; CDR3: CASSPGRFPARDEQYF
J: TRBJ2-5; V: TRBV5-1; CDR3: CASSLGRETQYF
J: TRBJ2-4; V: TRBV5-1; CDR3: CASSRTGGAAKNIQYF
J: TRBJ2-1; V: TRBV5-1; CDR3: CASSLGTNYNEQFF
J: TRBJ1-3; V: TRBV19; CDR3: CASMRDAGNTIYF
J: TRBJ1-1; V: TRBV4-3; CDR3: CASSQDQDTEAFF
J: TRBJ2-5; V: TRBV25-1; CDR3: CASSPGQKKETQYF
J: TRBJ1-1; V: TRBV7-9; CDR3: CASSLTQGKNTEAFF
J: TRBJ2-7; V: TRBV5-6; CDR3: CASSLAGGGPVREQYF
J: TRBJ1-3; V: TRBV9; CDR3: CASSVESGAAASGNTIYF
J: TRBJ1-5; V: TRBV2; CDR3: CASSDPDKYSNQPQHF
J: TRBJ1-2; V: TRBV10-3; CDR3: CAISELAGGDGYTF
J: TRBJ2-7; V: TRBV10-3; CDR3: CAIKGTSGGHEQYF
J: TRBJ2-7; V: TRBV28; CDR3: CASSDVQRHEQYF
J: TRBJ2-2; V: TRBV19; CDR3: CAIQGGNTGELFF
J: TRBJ2-6; V: TRBV5-1; CDR3: CASSLNAGSSGANVLTF
J: TRBJ1-1; V: TRBV4-2; CDR3: CASSQGQGTEAFF
J: TRBJ2-5; V: TRBV30; CDR3: CAWSGGHGETQYF
J: TRBJ2-3; V: TRBV9; CDR3: CASSVGTAPTETQYF
J: TRBJ2-5; V: TRBV6-5; CDR3: CASSYRTGRETQYF
J: TRBJ2-1; V: TRBV27; CDR3: CASSLEREYEQFF
J: TRBJ1-4; V: TRBV15; CDR3: CATSREEGEKLFF
J: TRBJ1-2; V: TRBV6-1; CDR3: CASSDGDRRGYTF
J: TRBJ2-3; V: TRBV27; CDR3: CASSNNTSGIGTDTQYF
J: TRBJ2-5; V: TRBV5-1; CDR3: CASSPSGTGSRGQETQYF
J: TRBJ2-3; V: TRBV7-2; CDR3: CASSLSSSTSNTQYF
J: TRBJ2-5; V: TRBV11-2; CDR3: CASSLHQTLYQETQYF
J: TRBJ2-5; V: TRBV27; CDR3: CASSFLQTKETQYF
J: TRBJ1-5; V: TRBV6-5; CDR3: CASALGGGNQPQHF
J: TRBJ1-2; V: TRBV4-1; CDR3: CASSLGDSYGYTF
J: TRBJ2-5; V: TRBV19; CDR3: CASSAGGFQETQYF
J: TRBJ1-1; V: TRBV5-6; CDR3: CASSGDRGLTEAFF
J: TRBJ1-1; V: TRBV28; CDR3: CASSLGNPGPEAFF
J: TRBJ1-2; V: TRBV6-5; CDR3: CASSYSRGNYGYTF
J: TRBJ2-7; V: TRBV7-9; CDR3: CASSLTASYEQYF
J: TRBJ2-7; V: TRBV11-1; CDR3: CASSFRDKSYEQYF
J: TRBJ2-1; V: TRBV7-9; CDR3: CASSEPRSHEQFF